This entry is about one T cell receptor (beta chain). The entry originates in a study of OX40 agonist ivuxolimab in advanced cancers. Study-wide background: Melanoma, hepatocellular carcinoma, head and neck or renal cell cancer occurred in dose-escalation patients.

The data were produced by immunoSEQ multiplex PCR, yet TCRdb's version contains in-frame clones alone and is incomplete. The table records about 38,000 clones, around 82% of them present only once. Trimming cost V 1 base and J 3 bases, with 11 bases left between them. This CDR3 contains 15 residues. Germline CDR1 reads SGDLS; CDR2 reads YYNGEE. The source was CD4+ or CD8+ T cells sorted from blood, collected in a trial of the OX40 agonist ivuxolimab. This chain uses TRBV9 with TRBJ1-5, with a possible D match to TRBD1 (5 bases). The receptor comes from an adult with an advanced solid tumor such as melanoma, head and neck, liver or kidney cancer. The CDR3 loop reads CASSVSGANNQPQHF. In nucleotides, the CDR3 is TGTGCCAGCAGCGTATCCGGGGCTAACAATCAGCCCCAGCATTTT.